The present T cell receptor (beta chain) was sequenced within a study of T cells in localized non-small cell lung cancer. Findings of the study overall: Researchers found a median roughly 50 of the top 100 tumor clones in adjacent lung. Uninvolved adjacent lung, not tumor, had the highest T cell clonality. Blood T cell density predicted longer survival; adjacent-lung clonality, shorter.

Produced via immunoSEQ multiplex PCR; TCRdb's table is partial and in-frame only. The sample lists 15,000 to 20,000 clones, approximately 80% occurring once. This clone occurred once. Antigen specificity is unknown. The CDR3 spans 19 residues. Germline values: CDR1 SQVTM, CDR2 ANQGSEA. V trimming: 5 bases; J trimming: 0 bases; junction bases outside the gene matches: 19. The sequences come from peripheral blood, collected before any cancer treatment. The rearrangement uses TRBV29-1 and TRBJ2-4; 7 bases fit TRBD2. The sequence derives from a man between 40 and 69 years old with stage I lung adenocarcinoma. This CDR3 reads CSVSALIFERGLAKNIQYF. The CDR3, as DNA: TGCAGCGTTTCTGCTCTAATTTTCGAGCGGGGACTAGCCAAAAACATTCAGTACTTC.